This paragraph reports one T cell receptor beta chain. RNA was extracted with the RNeasy kit, and a quantity of roughly 0.5 to 1 ug was reverse transcribed using random hexamers. The authors amplified TCR beta CDR3 across 54 Vbeta and 13 Jbeta using immunoSEQ multiplex PCR. TCRdb redid the calling of the immunoSEQ multiplex PCR reads with MiXCR, one entry per CDR3 protein. The sample shows roughly 140,000 distinct CDR3 sequences, 94% of them seen only once. The sample belongs to a study of CD8 T cells in Susac syndrome. The study sequenced TCR beta in blood CD8+ and CD4+ T cells. Healthy donors constituted the control group, matched for age and sex. The receptor's source is a human donor in good health. The sample was CD8+ T cells from PBMCs.

The CDR3 loop is CAWDYGTGKETQYF. The CDR3 region has the DNA TGTGCCTGGGACTACGGGACAGGGAAAGAGACCCAGTACTTC. The J gene is TRBJ2-5, the V gene TRBV30; 9 positions agree with TRBD1. Germline values: CDR1 GTSNPN, CDR2 SVGIG (reference sequence). J was trimmed by 3 bases and V by 5 bases; bases with no gene match: 7. This CDR3 comprises 14 residues.